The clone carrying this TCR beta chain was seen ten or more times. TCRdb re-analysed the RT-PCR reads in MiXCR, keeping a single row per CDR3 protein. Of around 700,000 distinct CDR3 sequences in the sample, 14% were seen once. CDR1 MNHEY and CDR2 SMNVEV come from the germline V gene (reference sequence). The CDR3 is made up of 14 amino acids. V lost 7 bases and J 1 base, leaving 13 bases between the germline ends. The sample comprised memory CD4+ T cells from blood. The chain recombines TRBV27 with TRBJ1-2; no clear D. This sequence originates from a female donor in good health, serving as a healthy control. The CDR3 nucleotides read TGTGCCAGCAAACCCACGAGGAATAACTATGGCTACACCTTC. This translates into CASKPTRNNYGYTF.